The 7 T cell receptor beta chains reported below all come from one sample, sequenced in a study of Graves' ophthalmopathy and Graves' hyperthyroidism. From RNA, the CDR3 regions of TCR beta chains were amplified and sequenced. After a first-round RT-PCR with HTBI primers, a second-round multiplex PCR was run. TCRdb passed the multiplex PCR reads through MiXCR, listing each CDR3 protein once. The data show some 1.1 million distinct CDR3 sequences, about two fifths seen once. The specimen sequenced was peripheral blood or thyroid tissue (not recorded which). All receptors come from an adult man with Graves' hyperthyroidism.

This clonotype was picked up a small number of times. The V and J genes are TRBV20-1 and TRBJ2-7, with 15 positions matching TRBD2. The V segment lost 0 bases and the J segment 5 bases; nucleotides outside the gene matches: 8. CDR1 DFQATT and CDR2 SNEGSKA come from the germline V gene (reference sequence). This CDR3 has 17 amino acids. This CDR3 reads CSARELGLAGGRNEQYF. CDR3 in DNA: TGCAGTGCTAGAGAGCTAGGACTAGCGGGGGGGCGAAACGAGCAGTACTTC.

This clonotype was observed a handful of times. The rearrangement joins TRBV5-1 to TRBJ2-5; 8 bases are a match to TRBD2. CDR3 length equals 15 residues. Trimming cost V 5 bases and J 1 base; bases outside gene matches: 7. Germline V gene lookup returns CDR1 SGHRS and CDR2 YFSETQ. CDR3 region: CASSLTAGVQETQYF. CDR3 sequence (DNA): TGCGCCAGCAGTCTAACAGCGGGGGTCCAAGAGACCCAGTACTTC.

This chain's CDR3 is CASRGYSGRGGEQYF. The CDR3 DNA reads as TGTGCCAGCAGGGGATATAGCGGGAGAGGAGGCGAGCAGTACTTC. This chain uses TRBV6-5 with TRBJ2-7; TRBD2 aligns across 9 bases. The CDR3 runs 15 residues. Germline V lookup: CDR1 MNHEY, CDR2 SVGAGI. V trimming: 6 bases; J trimming: 6 bases; junction bases outside the gene matches: 12.

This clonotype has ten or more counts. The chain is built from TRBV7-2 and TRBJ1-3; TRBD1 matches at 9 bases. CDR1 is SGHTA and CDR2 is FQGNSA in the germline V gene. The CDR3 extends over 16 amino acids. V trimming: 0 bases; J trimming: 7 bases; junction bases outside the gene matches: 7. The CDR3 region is CASSLAPGQGGNTIYF. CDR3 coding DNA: TGTGCCAGCAGCTTAGCTCCGGGACAGGGAGGGAACACCATATATTTT.

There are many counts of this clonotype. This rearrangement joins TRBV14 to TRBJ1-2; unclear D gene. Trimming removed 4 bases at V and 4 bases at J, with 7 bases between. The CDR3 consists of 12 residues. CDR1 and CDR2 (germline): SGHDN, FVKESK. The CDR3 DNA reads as TGTGCCAGCAGCCCCACAGCCTATGGCTACACCTTC. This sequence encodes CASSPTAYGYTF.

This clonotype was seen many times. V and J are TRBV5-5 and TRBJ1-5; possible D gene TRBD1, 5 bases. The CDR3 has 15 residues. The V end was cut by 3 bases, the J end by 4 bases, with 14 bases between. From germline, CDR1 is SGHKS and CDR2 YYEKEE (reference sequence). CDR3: CASSSADGGNQPQHF. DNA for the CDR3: TGTGCCAGCAGCTCAGCGGACGGGGGGAATCAGCCCCAGCATTTT.

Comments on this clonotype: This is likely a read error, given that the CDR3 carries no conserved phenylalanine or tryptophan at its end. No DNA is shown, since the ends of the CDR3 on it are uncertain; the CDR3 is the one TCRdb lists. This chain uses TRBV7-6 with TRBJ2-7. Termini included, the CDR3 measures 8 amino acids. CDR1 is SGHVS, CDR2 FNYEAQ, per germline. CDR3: CASSATAR.